The 15 T cell receptor beta chains in this list originate from one sample, sequenced in a study of blood T cell repertoires in COVID-19. Sequencing used immunoSEQ multiplex PCR; TCRdb keeps in-frame clones, though not all of them. The table includes over 70,000 clones, 76% detected once. The sequenced sample consisted of peripheral blood. The receptors were sampled from a man between 70 and 80 years old with acute or convalescent COVID-19.

This clone was counted a single time. This chain joins TRBV6-5 and TRBJ2-1; 7 bases agree with TRBD2. Germline CDR1 is MNHEY and CDR2 is SVGAGI. CDR3 length equals 13 residues. Trimming took 11 bases from V and 5 from J; bases not matched to a gene: 9. The CDR3 sequence: CASQRDLDNEQFF. In nucleotides, the CDR3 is TGTGCCTCTCAGCGGGACCTCGACAATGAGCAGTTCTTC.

The chain carries TRBV21-1 and TRBJ1-6; TRBD1 reflects the table's D call only, with no check against the DNA. TRBV21-1 is described as a pseudogene. This CDR3 is built from 14 residues. The CDR3 here is CASNVQVLGSPLHF. In DNA form, the CDR3 reads TGTGCCAGCAACGTACAGGTTTTGGGTTCACCCCTCCACTTT.

V and J are TRBV3-1 (or the pseudogene TRBV3-2) and TRBJ2-2; D remains unclear. Germline lookup yields CDR1 LGHDT and CDR2 YNNKEL (reference sequence). V was cut by 0 bases and J by 1 base, with 9 bases left in between. The CDR3 runs 16 residues. The DNA of the CDR3 is TGTGCCAGCAGCCAAGAAAAAGCAGGGAACACCGGGGAGCTGTTTTTT. Its translation is CASSQEKAGNTGELFF.

The rearrangement uses TRBV12-3 or TRBV12-4 and TRBJ1-1, with D possibly matching TRBD1 (5 bases). V lost 4 bases, J lost 5 bases, and 8 bases lay in between. The CDR3 consists of 12 residues. The CDR3 DNA is TGTGCCAGCAGTTCTCAGGGTACTGAAGCTTTCTTT. Its translation: CASSSQGTEAFF.

The chain is built from TRBV29-1 and TRBJ2-1, with 11 bases lining up with TRBD2. The J segment lost 4 bases and the V segment lost 4 bases, leaving 6 bases of the junction unmatched. The CDR3 runs to 15 residues. Germline CDR1 reads SQVTM; CDR2 reads ANQGSEA. The CDR3 protein is CSVGGTSGPYNEQFF. The DNA of the CDR3 is TGCAGCGTTGGAGGGACTAGCGGACCTTACAATGAGCAGTTCTTC.

The chain uses TRBV6-1 and TRBJ1-3; D ambiguous. Trimming pared 5 bases from V and 4 bases from J, leaving 15 bases between. The CDR3 totals 15 residues. Germline V gene sequence: CDR1 MNHNS, CDR2 SASEGT. The CDR3 sequence is CASSSVTTQGNTIYF. The CDR3 DNA is TGTGCCAGCAGTTCCGTCACGACACAAGGAAACACCATATATTTT.

In DNA form, the CDR3 reads TGTGCCAGCAGCCCTACGGTAGGACAGGGCAGTGGCTACACCTTC. This translates into CASSPTVGQGSGYTF. The genes are TRBV14 and TRBJ1-2; 8 nucleotides match TRBD1. J was trimmed by 7 bases and V by 4 bases; bases with no gene match: 11. The germline V gene has CDR1 SGHDN and CDR2 FVKESK. The CDR3 covers 15 residues.

CDR3 nucleotide sequence: TGTGCCACCAGTCCTGGGGGAGGAACCTACGAGCAGTACTTC. This gives the protein CATSPGGGTYEQYF. The chain couples TRBV24-1 to TRBJ2-7; tentatively, D is TRBD2 (6 bases). Between the trimmed V and J ends, which lost 6 bases and 2 bases, there was a span of 13 bases. The length of the CDR3 is 14 residues. Germline V gene data show CDR1 as KGHDR and CDR2 as SFDVKD.

This clone was found once. The V call is TRBV19, the J call TRBJ2-1; 9 bases fit TRBD2. Germline V gene data show CDR1 as LNHDA and CDR2 as SQIVND (reference sequence). This CDR3 has 15 residues. With V trimmed by 3 bases and J by 5 bases, 5 bases remained unmatched. The CDR3 protein is CASSIGLAGNNEQFF. The CDR3 DNA is TGTGCCAGTAGTATTGGGCTAGCGGGGAACAATGAGCAGTTCTTC. The full variable domain, rest sourced from reference TRBV19 and TRBJ2-1, is DGGITQSPKYLFRKEGQNVTLSCEQNLNHDAMYWYRQDPGQGLRLIYYSQIVNDFQKGDIAEGYSVSREKKESFPLTVTSAQKNPTAFYLCASSIGLAGNNEQFFGPGTRLTVL.

V and J are TRBV14 and TRBJ2-5; maybe TRBD2 (6 bases). Germline values: CDR1 SGHDN, CDR2 FVKESK. This CDR3 is built from 15 residues. V dropped 2 bases and J dropped 0 bases, with 10 bases sitting between them. This CDR3 is CASSQWAGNQETQYF. The CDR3 region has the DNA TGTGCCAGCAGCCAATGGGCGGGGAACCAAGAGACCCAGTACTTC.

This rearrangement joins TRBV24-1 to TRBJ1-5; 8 bases map to TRBD1. This CDR3 is 15 amino acids long. CDR1 and CDR2 from the germline V gene are KGHDR and SFDVKD. The junction had 6 bases not matched to a gene; V was cut back by 4 bases and J by 5 bases. The CDR3 here is CATSEGRTGYQPQHF. CDR3 in DNA: TGTGCCACCAGTGAGGGACGGACAGGGTATCAGCCCCAGCATTTT.

The gene calls are TRBV9 and TRBJ2-5, with TRBD2 matching over 8 bases. J was trimmed by 2 bases and V by 0 bases; bases with no gene match: 18. CDR3 length: 20 residues. Germline CDR1 SGDLS, CDR2 YYNGEE. For the CDR3, the DNA is TGTGCCAGCAGCGTAGAGCCCGGTGGGACGGGGGGGCCGAGGCAAGAGACCCAGTACTTC. The encoded protein is CASSVEPGGTGGPRQETQYF.

In nucleotides, the CDR3 is TGCAGCGTTGAATCGGGGGGCCACTACAATGAGCAGTTCTTC. Its translation: CSVESGGHYNEQFF. The rearrangement uses TRBV29-1 and TRBJ2-1; D is perhaps TRBD2 (7 bases). This CDR3 spans 14 amino acids. The V gene lost 2 bases and the J gene lost 3 bases, with 11 bases spanning the gap. CDR1 SQVTM and CDR2 ANQGSEA come from the germline V gene.

The chain employs TRBV2 and TRBJ1-1; 7 bases match TRBD1. V dropped 4 bases and J dropped 4; count of bases not matched to a gene: 6. The CDR3 covers 14 residues. CDR1 and CDR2 (germline): SNHLY, FYNNEI. CDR3 nucleotides: TGTGCCAGCAGTGCGCAGGGGGGAGGCACTGAAGCTTTCTTT. Its translation: CASSAQGGGTEAFF.

V and J are TRBV5-4 and TRBJ1-1; D remains unclear. CDR1 and CDR2 from the germline V gene are SGHNT and YYREEE (reference sequence). With 1 base removed from V and 7 bases from J, the gap between germline ends came to 11 bases. This CDR3 has 13 residues. CDR3: CASSLISGNEAFF. The CDR3 DNA sequence: TGTGCCAGCAGCTTGATATCAGGAAATGAAGCTTTCTTT. The variable domain in full, with the rest retrieved from reference TRBV5-4 and TRBJ1-1, is ETGVTQSPTHLIKTRGQQVTLRCSSQSGHNTVSWYQQALGQGPQFIFQYYREEENGRGNFPPRFSGLQFPNYSSELNVNALELDDSALYLCASSLISGNEAFFGQGTRLTVV.